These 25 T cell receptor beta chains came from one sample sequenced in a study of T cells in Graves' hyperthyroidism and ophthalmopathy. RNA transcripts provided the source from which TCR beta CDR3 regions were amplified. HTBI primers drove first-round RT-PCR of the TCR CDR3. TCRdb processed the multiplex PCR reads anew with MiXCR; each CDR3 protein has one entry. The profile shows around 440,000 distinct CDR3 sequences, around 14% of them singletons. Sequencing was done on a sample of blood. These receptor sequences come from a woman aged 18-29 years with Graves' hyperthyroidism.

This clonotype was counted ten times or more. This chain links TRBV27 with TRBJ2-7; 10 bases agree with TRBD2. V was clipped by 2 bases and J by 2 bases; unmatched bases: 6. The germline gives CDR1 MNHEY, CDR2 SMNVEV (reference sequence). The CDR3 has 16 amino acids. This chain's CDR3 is CASSLRASGRPYEQYF. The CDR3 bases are TGTGCCAGCAGTTTACGGGCTAGCGGGAGACCCTACGAGCAGTACTTC.

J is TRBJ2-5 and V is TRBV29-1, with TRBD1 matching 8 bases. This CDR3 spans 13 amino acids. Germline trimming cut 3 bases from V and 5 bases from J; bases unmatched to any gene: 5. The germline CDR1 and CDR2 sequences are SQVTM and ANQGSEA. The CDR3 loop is CSVEDRVLETQYF. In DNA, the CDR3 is TGCAGCGTTGAGGACAGGGTATTGGAGACCCAGTACTTC.

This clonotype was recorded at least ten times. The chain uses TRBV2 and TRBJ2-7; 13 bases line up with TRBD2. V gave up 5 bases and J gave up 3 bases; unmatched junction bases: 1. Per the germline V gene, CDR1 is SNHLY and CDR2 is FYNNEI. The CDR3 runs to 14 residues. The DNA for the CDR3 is TGTGCCAGCAGTACTAGCGGGGGGGGCTACGAGCAGTACTTC. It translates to CASSTSGGGYEQYF.

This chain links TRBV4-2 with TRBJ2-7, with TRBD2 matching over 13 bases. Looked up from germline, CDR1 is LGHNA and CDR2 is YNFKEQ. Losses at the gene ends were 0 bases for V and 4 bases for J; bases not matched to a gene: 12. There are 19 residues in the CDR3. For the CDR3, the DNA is TGTGCCAGCAGCCAAGATTCAGGGACTAGCGGGACCAGGGTGTACGAGCAGTACTTC. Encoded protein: CASSQDSGTSGTRVYEQYF.

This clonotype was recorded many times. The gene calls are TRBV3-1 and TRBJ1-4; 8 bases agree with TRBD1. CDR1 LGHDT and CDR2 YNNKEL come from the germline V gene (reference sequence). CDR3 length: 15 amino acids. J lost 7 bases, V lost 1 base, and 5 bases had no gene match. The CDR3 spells CASSQGTGNTEKLFF. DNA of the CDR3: TGTGCCAGCAGCCAAGGGACAGGGAATACTGAAAAACTGTTTTTT.

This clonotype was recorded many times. The DNA for the CDR3 is TGCGCCAGCAGCCGGCAGCGGGAGGGCGCAGATACGCAGTATTTT. As protein: CASSRQREGADTQYF. V usage is TRBV5-1 and J usage is TRBJ2-3; TRBD2 matches 10 bases. Looked up from germline, CDR1 is SGHRS and CDR2 is YFSETQ. There are 15 residues in the CDR3. Trimming cost V 4 bases and J 4 bases; bases outside gene matches: 6.

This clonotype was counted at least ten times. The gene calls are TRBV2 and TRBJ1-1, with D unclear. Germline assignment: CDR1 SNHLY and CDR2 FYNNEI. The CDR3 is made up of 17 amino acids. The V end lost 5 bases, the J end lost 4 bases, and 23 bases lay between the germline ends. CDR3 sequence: CASSQIDVRRGGTEAFF. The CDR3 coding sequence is TGTGCCAGCAGTCAAATTGATGTCAGGCGGGGTGGCACTGAAGCTTTCTTT.

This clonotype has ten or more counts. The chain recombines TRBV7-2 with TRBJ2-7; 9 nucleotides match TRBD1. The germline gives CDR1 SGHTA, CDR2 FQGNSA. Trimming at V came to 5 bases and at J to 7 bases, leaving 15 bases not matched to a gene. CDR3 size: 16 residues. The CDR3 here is CASSTRSGTGSLEQYF. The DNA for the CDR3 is TGTGCCAGCAGCACGCGATCCGGGACAGGGTCCTTGGAGCAGTACTTC.

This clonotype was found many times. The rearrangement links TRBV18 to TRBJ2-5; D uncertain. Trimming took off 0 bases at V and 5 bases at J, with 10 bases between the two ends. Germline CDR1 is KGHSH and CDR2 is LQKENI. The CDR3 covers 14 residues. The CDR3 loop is CASSPPASRETQYF. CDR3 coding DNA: TGTGCCAGCTCACCACCGGCTAGTAGGGAGACCCAGTACTTC.

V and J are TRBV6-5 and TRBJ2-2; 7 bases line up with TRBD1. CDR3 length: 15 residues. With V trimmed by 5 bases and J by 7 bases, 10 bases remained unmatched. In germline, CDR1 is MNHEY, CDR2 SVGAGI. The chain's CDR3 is CASSIGGAQIGELFF. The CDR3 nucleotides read TGTGCCAGCAGTATAGGGGGCGCCCAAATCGGGGAGCTGTTTTTT.

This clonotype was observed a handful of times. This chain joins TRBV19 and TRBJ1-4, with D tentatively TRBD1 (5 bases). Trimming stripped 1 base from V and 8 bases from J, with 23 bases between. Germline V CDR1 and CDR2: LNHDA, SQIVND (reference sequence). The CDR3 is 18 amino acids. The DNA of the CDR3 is TGTGCCAGTAGTATAGGGGGGATCGGGAGCCCCCTATCCGAAAAACTGTTTTTT. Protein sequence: CASSIGGIGSPLSEKLFF.

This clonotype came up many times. CDR3 nucleotides: TGCAGTGCTAGAGATCGGGTCAGGGCCACGGATGAGCAGTTCTTC. Translated: CSARDRVRATDEQFF. This chain links TRBV20-1 with TRBJ2-1; D is possibly TRBD1 (5 bases). The CDR3 is 15 amino acids. Trimming took off 0 bases at V and 8 bases at J, with 17 bases between the two ends. The V gene's germline CDR1 is DFQATT and CDR2 SNEGSKA (reference sequence).

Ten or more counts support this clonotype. CDR3 in amino acids: CSASTGLGTEAFF. In DNA form, the CDR3 reads TGCAGTGCTTCAACGGGCCTGGGCACTGAAGCTTTCTTT. This sequence joins TRBV20-1 and TRBJ1-1; D unresolved. Germline V gives CDR1 DFQATT, CDR2 SNEGSKA (reference sequence). V lost 5 bases and J 4 bases, leaving 14 bases between the germline ends. The length of the CDR3 is 13 residues.

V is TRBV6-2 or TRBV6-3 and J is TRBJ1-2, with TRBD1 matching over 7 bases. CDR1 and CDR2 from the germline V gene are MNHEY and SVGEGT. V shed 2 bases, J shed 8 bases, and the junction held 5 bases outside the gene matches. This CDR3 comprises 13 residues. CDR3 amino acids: CASSYREGGGYTF. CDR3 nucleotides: TGTGCCAGCAGTTACCGGGAAGGGGGCGGCTACACCTTC.

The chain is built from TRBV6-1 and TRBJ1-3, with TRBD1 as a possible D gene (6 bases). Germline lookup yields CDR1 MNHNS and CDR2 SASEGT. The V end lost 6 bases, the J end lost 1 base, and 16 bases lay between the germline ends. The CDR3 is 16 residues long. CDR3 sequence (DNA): TGTGCCAGCAGCCATTACAGGGATGGGTCTGGAAACACCATATATTTT. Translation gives CASSHYRDGSGNTIYF.

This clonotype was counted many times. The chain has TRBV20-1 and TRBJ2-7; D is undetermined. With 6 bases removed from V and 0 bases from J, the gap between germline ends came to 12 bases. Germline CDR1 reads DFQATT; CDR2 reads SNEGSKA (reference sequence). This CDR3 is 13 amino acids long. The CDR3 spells CSACPDGSYEQYF. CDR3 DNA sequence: TGCAGTGCCTGCCCAGACGGCTCCTACGAGCAGTACTTC.

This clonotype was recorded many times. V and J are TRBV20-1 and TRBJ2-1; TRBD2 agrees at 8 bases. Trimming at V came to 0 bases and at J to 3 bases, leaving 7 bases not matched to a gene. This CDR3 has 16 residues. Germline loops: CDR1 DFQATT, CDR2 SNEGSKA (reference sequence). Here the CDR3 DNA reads TGCAGTGCTAGAGATGTCCGGGGGGGCCTCTACAATGAGCAGTTCTTC. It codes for CSARDVRGGLYNEQFF.

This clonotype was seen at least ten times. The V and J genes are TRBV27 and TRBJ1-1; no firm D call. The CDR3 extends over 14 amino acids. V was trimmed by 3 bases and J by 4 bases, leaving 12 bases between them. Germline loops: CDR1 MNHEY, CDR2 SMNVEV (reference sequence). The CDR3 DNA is TGTGCCAGCAGTTTCCTGACGAGTCCCACTGAAGCTTTCTTT. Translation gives CASSFLTSPTEAFF.

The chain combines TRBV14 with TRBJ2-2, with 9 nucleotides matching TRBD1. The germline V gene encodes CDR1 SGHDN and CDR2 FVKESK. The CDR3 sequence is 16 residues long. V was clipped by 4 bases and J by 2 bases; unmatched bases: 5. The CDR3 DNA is TGTGCCAGCAGCCCCTGGGACAGGGCCAACACCGGGGAGCTGTTTTTT. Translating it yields CASSPWDRANTGELFF.

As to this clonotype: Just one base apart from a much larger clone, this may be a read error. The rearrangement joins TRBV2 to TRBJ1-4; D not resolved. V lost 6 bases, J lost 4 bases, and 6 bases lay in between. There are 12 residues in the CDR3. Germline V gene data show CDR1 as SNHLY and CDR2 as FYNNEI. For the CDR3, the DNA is TGTGCCAGCAGGGGCAGTAATGAAAAACTGTTTTTT. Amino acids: CASRGSNEKLFF.

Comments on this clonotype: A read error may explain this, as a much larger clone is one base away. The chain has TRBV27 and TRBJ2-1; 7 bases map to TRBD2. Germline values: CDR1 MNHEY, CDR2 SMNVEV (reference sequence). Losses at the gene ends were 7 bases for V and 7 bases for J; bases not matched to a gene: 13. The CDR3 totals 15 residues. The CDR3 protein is CASISSGNRQNEQFF. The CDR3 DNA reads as TGTGCCAGCATTTCTAGCGGCAATAGGCAGAATGAGCAGTTCTTC.

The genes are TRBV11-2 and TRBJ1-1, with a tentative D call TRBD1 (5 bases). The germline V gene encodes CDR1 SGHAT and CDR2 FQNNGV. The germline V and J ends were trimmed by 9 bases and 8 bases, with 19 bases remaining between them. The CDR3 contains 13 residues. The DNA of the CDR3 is TGTGCCAGTAGTATCGGAGGGGTACTCGAAGCTTTCTTT. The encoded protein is CASSIGGVLEAFF.

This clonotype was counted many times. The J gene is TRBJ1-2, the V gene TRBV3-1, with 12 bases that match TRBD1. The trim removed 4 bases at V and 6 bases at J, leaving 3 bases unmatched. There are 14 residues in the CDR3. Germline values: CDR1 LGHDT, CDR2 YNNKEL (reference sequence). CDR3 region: CASSRGTGGDGYTF. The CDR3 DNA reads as TGTGCCAGCAGCCGGGGGACAGGGGGCGATGGCTACACCTTC. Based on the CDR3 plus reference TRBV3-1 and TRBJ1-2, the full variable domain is DTAVSQTPKYLVTQMGNDKSIKCEQNLGHDTMYWYKQDSKKFLKIMFSYNNKELIINETVPNRFSPKSPDKAHLNLHINSLELGDSAVYFCASSRGTGGDGYTFGSGTRLTVV.

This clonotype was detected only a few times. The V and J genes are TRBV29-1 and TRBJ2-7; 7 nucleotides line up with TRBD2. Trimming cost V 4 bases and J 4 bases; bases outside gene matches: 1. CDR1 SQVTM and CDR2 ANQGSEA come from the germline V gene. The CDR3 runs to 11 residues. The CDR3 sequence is CSVGGGYEQYF. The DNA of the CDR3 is TGCAGCGTTGGGGGGGGATACGAGCAGTACTTC.

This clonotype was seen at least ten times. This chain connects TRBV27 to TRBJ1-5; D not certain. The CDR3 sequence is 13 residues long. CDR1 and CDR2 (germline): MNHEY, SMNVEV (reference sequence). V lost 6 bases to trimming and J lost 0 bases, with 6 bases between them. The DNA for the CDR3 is TGTGCCAGCAGCCTCACTAGCAATCAGCCCCAGCATTTT. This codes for CASSLTSNQPQHF.